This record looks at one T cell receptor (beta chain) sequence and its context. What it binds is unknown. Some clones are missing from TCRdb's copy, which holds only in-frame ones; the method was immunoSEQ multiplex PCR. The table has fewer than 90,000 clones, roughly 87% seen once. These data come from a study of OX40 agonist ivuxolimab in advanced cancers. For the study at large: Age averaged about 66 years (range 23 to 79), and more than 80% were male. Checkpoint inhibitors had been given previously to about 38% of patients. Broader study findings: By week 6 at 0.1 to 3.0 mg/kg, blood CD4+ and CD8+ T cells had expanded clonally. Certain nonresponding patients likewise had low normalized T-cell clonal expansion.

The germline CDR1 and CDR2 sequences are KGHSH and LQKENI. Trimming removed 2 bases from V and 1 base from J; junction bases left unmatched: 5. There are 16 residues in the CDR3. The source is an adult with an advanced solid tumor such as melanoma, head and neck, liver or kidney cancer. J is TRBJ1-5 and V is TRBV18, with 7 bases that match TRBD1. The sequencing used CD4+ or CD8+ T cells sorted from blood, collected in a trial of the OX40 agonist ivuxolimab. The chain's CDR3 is CASSPFGQESNQPQHF. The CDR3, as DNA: TGTGCCAGCTCACCATTCGGACAGGAGAGCAATCAGCCCCAGCATTTT. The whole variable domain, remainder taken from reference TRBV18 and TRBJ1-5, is NAGVMQNPRHLVRRRGQEARLRCSPMKGHSHVYWYRQLPEEGLKFMVYLQKENIIDESGMPKERFSAEFPKEGPSILRIQQVVRGDSAAYFCASSPFGQESNQPQHFGDGTRLSIL.